The clone carrying this TCR beta chain was observed a single time. Its specificity is not known. These data come from a study of blood T cells in healthy people across ages. Study results and caveats: Compared with aged donors, long-lived donors showed fewer expanded clones, suggesting selection. TCR beta diversity, measured per million T cells, fell in a roughly linear way with age.

The CDR3 covers 16 residues. Trimming cost V 4 bases and J 3 bases; bases outside gene matches: 10. Germline V gene data show CDR1 as SGHRS and CDR2 as YFSETQ. A second PCR of about 7 to 12 cycles used a sample-barcoded 5' primer and a J-beta primer mix. From the 5' RACE reads, TCRdb called clonotypes with MiXCR, one entry per CDR3 protein. The sample records roughly 1.5 million distinct CDR3 sequences, approximately 39% being singletons. The TCR sequence derives from a woman aged 18-29 years in good health. The chain is built from TRBV5-1 and TRBJ2-5, with 9 bases matching TRBD2. The material sequenced was blood. This chain's CDR3 is CASSPRPIAGEETQYF. The DNA for the CDR3 is TGCGCCAGCAGCCCGAGACCAATAGCGGGAGAAGAGACCCAGTACTTC.